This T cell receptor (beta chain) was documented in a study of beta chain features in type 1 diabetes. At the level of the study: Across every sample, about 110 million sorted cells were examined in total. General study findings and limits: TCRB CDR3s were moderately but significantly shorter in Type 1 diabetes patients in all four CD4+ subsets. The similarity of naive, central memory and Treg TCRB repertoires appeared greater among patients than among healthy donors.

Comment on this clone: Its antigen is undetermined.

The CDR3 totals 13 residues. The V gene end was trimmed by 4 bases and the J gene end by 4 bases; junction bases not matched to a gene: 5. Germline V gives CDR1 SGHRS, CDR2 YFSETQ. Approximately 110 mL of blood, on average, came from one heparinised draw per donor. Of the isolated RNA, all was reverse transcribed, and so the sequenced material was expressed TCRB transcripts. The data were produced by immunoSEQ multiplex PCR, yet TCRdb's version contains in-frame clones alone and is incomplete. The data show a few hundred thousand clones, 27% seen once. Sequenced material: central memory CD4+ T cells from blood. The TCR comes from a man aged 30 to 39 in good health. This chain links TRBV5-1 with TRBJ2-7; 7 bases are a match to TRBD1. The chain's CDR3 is CASSPRGRYEQYF. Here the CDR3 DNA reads TGCGCCAGCAGCCCAAGGGGGCGGTACGAGCAGTACTTC.